This is a list of T cell receptor beta chains from one sample in a study of beta chain features in type 1 diabetes. Profiled with immunoSEQ multiplex PCR; TCRdb holds only in-frame clones, not every one. The sample lists 400,000 to 450,000 clones; approximately 14% were seen once. The sample consisted of naive CD4+ T cells from blood. The receptor source for this set is a man under 40 in good health. The CDR3 runs from the conserved cysteine through the conserved F or W. Fields, in order: clone size, J gene, V gene, D gene, CDR3 DNA, CDR3 protein. The D gene is left open where the match is weak. Rows may omit the clone size; those that give it use once, few, many or a size class.

-,TRBJ2-5,TRBV19,TRBD2,TGTGCCAGTAGTATAGGCGGAGCGGGAGGAGAGACCCAGTACTTC,CASSIGGAGGETQYF
few,TRBJ2-1,TRBV12-5,-,TGTGCTAGTGGTTTGGGATCTTGGGGGACAAGGCGGACCTACAATGAGCAGTTCTTC,CASGLGSWGTRRTYNEQFF
few,TRBJ2-2,TRBV14,-,TGTGCCAGCAGTCCCTTCGTGGCCGGGGAGCTGTTTTTT,CASSPFVAGELFF
few,TRBJ2-3,TRBV21-1,-,TGTGCCAGCAGCAAAGACCAGCGGGGGGGCCTCGGTCCAGATACGCAGTATTTT,CASSKDQRGGLGPDTQYF
once,TRBJ1-1,TRBV30,-,TGTGCCTGGAGTAAGCGGGCATCCGGGGGCACTGAAGCTTTCTTT,CAWSKRASGGTEAFF
-,TRBJ2-7,TRBV7-9,TRBD2,TGTGCCAGCAGCCCGGGACTAGGGATCTACGAGCAGTACTTC,CASSPGLGIYEQYF
-,TRBJ2-3,TRBV4-1,-,TGCGCCAGCAGCTACCGAACTAGCACAGATACGCAGTATTTT,CASSYRTSTDTQYF
-,TRBJ1-5,TRBV5-6,-,TGTGCCAGCAGCTTGTGGGAAGATAGCAATCAGCCCCAGCATTTT,CASSLWEDSNQPQHF
-,TRBJ1-2,TRBV9,TRBD1,TGTGCCAGCAGCAAGACAGGGGACTATGGCTACACCTTC,CASSKTGDYGYTF
-,TRBJ2-1,TRBV9,TRBD2,TGTGCCAGCAGCGCTAGGACTAGCGGCTACAATGAGCAGTTCTTC,CASSARTSGYNEQFF
few,TRBJ1-1,TRBV29-1,-,TGCAGCGTTGTCGCAGAGAGAGCTTTCTTT,CSVVAERAFF
-,TRBJ2-2,TRBV4-1,-,TGCGCCAGCAGCCGGGCTGTCGCCGGGGAGCTGTTTTTT,CASSRAVAGELFF
few,TRBJ2-1,TRBV4-1,-,TGCGCCAGCAAGGATCGTGGGGGGCTCACCTCCAATGAGCAGTTCTTC,CASKDRGGLTSNEQFF
few,TRBJ2-5,TRBV14,-,TGTGCCAGCAGCCAAGTGTGGGGAGGAGAGACCCAGTACTTC,CASSQVWGGETQYF
few,TRBJ2-3,TRBV11-3,-,TGTGCCAGCAGCTTTACATCGGGACTGTTCCTACCTAGCACAGATACGCAGTATTTT,CASSFTSGLFLPSTDTQYF
few,TRBJ1-2,TRBV5-6,-,TGTGCCAGCAGCCCGGACAGACTTTATGGCTACACCTTC,CASSPDRLYGYTF
few,TRBJ1-2,TRBV30,TRBD1,TGTGCCTGGAGTCCGCTTCCTGGACAGGGCCACTATGGCTACACCTTC,CAWSPLPGQGHYGYTF
-,TRBJ1-1,TRBV29-1,-,TGCAGCGTTCTGGTACTCATGAACACTGAAGCTTTCTTT,CSVLVLMNTEAFF
few,TRBJ2-7,TRBV7-2,TRBD2,TGTGCCAGCAGTTCTCTAGCGGGGGGGCGCTACGAGCAGTACTTC,CASSSLAGGRYEQYF
few,TRBJ2-6,TRBV18,-,TGTGCCAGCTCACCACGGGTGAGGTCAGTTATGACTGGGGCCAACGTCCTGACTTTC,CASSPRVRSVMTGANVLTF
few,TRBJ1-2,TRBV7-2,TRBD1,TGTGCCAGCAGCTTTCCCGCTACAGGGGGCTCTAACTATGGCTACACCTTC,CASSFPATGGSNYGYTF
few,TRBJ1-6,TRBV9,TRBD1,TGTGCCAGCAGCGTAGAAGCAGGGGGGTCACCCCTCCACTTT,CASSVEAGGSPLHF
few,TRBJ1-5,TRBV30,-,TGTGCCTGGACCAAGTCTGTAAATCAGCCCCAGCATTTT,CAWTKSVNQPQHF
-,TRBJ1-2,TRBV19,-,TGTGCCAGTAGAAAGCAGGGGTCTGGCTACACCTTC,CASRKQGSGYTF